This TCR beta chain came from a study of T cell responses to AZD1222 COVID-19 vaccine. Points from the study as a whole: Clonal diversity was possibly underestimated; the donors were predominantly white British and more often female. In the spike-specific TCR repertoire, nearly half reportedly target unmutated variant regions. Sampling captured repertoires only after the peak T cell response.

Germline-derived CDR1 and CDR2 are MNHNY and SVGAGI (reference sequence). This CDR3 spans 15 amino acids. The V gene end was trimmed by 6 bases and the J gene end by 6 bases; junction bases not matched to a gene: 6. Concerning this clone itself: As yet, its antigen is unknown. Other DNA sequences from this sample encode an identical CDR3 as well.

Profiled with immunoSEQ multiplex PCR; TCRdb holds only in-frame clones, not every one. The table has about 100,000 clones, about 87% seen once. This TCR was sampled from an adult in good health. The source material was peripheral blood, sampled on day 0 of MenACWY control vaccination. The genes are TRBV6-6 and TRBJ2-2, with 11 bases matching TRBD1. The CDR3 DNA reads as TGTGCCAGCAGGCTCGGGACAGGGGGATCCGGGGAGCTGTTTTTT. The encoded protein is CASRLGTGGSGELFF.